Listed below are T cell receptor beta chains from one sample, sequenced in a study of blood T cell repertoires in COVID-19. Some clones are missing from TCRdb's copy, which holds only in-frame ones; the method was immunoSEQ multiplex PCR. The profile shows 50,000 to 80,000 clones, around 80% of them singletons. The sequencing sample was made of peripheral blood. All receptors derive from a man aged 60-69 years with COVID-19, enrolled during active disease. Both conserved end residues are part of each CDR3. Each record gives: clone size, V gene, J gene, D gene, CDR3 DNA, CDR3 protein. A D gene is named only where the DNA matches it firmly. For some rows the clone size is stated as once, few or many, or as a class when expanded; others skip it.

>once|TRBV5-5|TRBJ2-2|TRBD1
TGTGCCAGCAGCTTCGACAGGGCGAACACCGGGGAGCTGTTTTTT
CASSFDRANTGELFF
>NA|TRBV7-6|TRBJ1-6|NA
TGTGCCAGCAGCTTGCAGGAGGGTTATAATTCACCCCTCCACTTT
CASSLQEGYNSPLHF
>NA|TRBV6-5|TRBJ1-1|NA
TGTGCCAGCAGTAGGGCAGGGAAGAACACTGAAGCTTTCTTT
CASSRAGKNTEAFF
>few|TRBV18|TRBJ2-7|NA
TGTGCCAGCTCACCAGGGGGGGCCGACGAGCAGTACTTC
CASSPGGADEQYF
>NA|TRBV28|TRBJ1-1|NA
TGTGCCAGCAGCCCCTTAGGGGGAAACACTGAAGCTTTCTTT
CASSPLGGNTEAFF
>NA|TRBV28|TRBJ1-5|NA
TGTGCCAGCAGTTACAGGACGAATCAGCCCCAGCATTTT
CASSYRTNQPQHF
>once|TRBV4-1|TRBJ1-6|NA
TGCGCCAGCAGCCAAGAGGTACAGAGATATAATTCACCCCTCCACTTT
CASSQEVQRYNSPLHF
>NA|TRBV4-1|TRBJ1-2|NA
TGCGCCAGCAGCCAGGAGGGCTCAGGGAGCGCTCTTGGCTACACCTTC
CASSQEGSGSALGYTF
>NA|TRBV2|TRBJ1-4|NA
TGTGCCAGCAGTGTGCAGGCGTCAACTAATGAAAAACTGTTTTTT
CASSVQASTNEKLFF
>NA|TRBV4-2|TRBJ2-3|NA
TGTGCCAGCAGCCAAGGAGGGGGGGCTCCTGGCACAGATACGCAGTATTTT
CASSQGGGAPGTDTQYF
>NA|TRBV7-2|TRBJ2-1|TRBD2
TGTGCCAGCAGCTTAGCTTGGGGGGGTTTTCGGGCTAGCGGGACCCATGAGCAGTTCTTC
CASSLAWGGFRASGTHEQFF
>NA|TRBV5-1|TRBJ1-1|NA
TGCGCCAGCAGCGGAGGTATAGTGAACACTGAAGCTTTCTTT
CASSGGIVNTEAFF
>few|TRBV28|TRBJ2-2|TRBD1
TGTGCCAGCAAGGACAGGGGGATCAACACCGGGGAGCTGTTTTTT
CASKDRGINTGELFF
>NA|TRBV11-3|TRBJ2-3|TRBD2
TGTGCCAGCAGCCTGACTAGCGGGGGGTTCACAGATACGCAGTATTTT
CASSLTSGGFTDTQYF
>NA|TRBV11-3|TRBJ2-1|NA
TGTGCCAGCAGCTTCGAGCTCGATTATGAGCAGTTCTTC
CASSFELDYEQFF
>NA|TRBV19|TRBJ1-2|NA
TGTGCCAGTAGTATCCCCGGGATCTACTATGGCTACACCTTC
CASSIPGIYYGYTF